Shown below are 13 T cell receptor beta chains from a single sample sequenced in a study of identical twins. MiXCR was run by TCRdb on the 5' RACE reads, yielding one entry per CDR3 protein. This sample has 540,000 or so distinct CDR3 sequences, with 20% to 25% found just once. This sample was also put to use in a study of yellow fever vaccine responses in identical twins.

The sample consisted of CD4+ T cells sorted from blood. These receptor sequences come from a woman between 18 and 30 years old in good health.

At least ten counts were recorded for this clonotype. CDR3 in DNA: TGCGCCAGCAGCCAAGTTTTCCCGGGCGGGAGACCCTACAATGAGCAGTTCTTC. Translated, it gives CASSQVFPGGRPYNEQFF. V is TRBV4-1 and J is TRBJ2-1; 7 bases match TRBD2. This CDR3 comprises 18 residues. J was trimmed by 2 bases and V by 1 base; bases with no gene match: 11. From germline, CDR1 is MGHRA and CDR2 YSYEKL.

There are a few counts of this clonotype. The V call is TRBV7-9, the J call TRBJ1-1, with D perhaps TRBD1 (5 bases). Trimming removed 6 bases from V and 4 bases from J, with 18 bases in between. The CDR3 runs 15 residues. Per germline, CDR1 SEHNR and CDR2 FQNEAQ (reference sequence). The CDR3 bases are TGTGCCAGCAGTCAGCAGGGTGACGGCATCACTGAAGCTTTCTTT. This gives the protein CASSQQGDGITEAFF. Using reference TRBV7-9 and TRBJ1-1 for the parts outside the CDR3, the full variable domain is DTGVSQNPRHKITKRGQNVTFRCDPISEHNRLYWYRQTLGQGPEFLTYFQNEAQLEKSRLLSDRFSAERPKGSFSTLEIQRTEQGDSAMYLCASSQQGDGITEAFFGQGTRLTVV.

V gene TRBV12-3 or TRBV12-4 combines with J gene TRBJ2-7, with D hard to call. V lost 8 bases and J lost 3, with 20 bases in between. The CDR3 has 15 residues. The CDR3 sequence: CASSPRARKDYEQYF. In nucleotides, the CDR3 is TGTGCCAGCTCCCCTCGGGCACGGAAGGACTACGAGCAGTACTTC.

V gene TRBV20-1 combines with J gene TRBJ2-7, with 8 bases aligning to TRBD1. V dropped 5 bases and J dropped 1; count of bases not matched to a gene: 4. CDR1 and CDR2 (germline): DFQATT, SNEGSKA (reference sequence). The CDR3 is 13 amino acids. CDR3 protein: CSASRDRSYEQYF. DNA of the CDR3: TGCAGTGCTTCTCGGGACAGGTCCTACGAGCAGTACTTC.

This clonotype has a count of ten or more. The chain combines TRBV2 with TRBJ1-1; D gene uncertain. Trimming left V 6 bases short and J 3 bases short, with 2 bases between. Germline assignment: CDR1 SNHLY and CDR2 FYNNEI. The CDR3 extends over 10 amino acids. This CDR3 is CASRDTEAFF. The DNA of the CDR3 is TGTGCCAGCAGGGACACTGAAGCTTTCTTT. The variable domain in full, completed from reference TRBV2 and TRBJ1-1, reads EPEVTQTPSHQVTQMGQEVILRCVPISNHLYFYWYRQILGQKVEFLVSFYNNEISEKSEIFDDQFSVERPDGSNFTLKIRSTKLEDSAMYFCASRDTEAFFGQGTRLTVV.

The rearrangement uses TRBV5-6 and TRBJ2-7; possibly TRBD1 or TRBD2 for D (5 bases each). CDR3 length: 14 residues. The germline CDR1 and CDR2 sequences are SGHDT and YYEEEE. V lost 2 bases and J 5 bases, leaving 14 bases between the germline ends. As DNA, the CDR3 is TGTGCCAGCAGCTTCTCGGGGCAGTTCCACGAGCAGTACTTC. Amino acids: CASSFSGQFHEQYF.

This clonotype was picked up one time. It may be a read error: a sequence one base away is much more abundant. CDR3 region: CASSLRPSGSTDTQYF. The CDR3 DNA reads as TGTGCCAGCAGCTTACGGCCTAGCGGGAGCACAGATACGCAGTATTTT. The chain links TRBV7-3 to TRBJ2-3, with TRBD2 matching over 8 bases. Looked up from germline, CDR1 is SGHTA and CDR2 is FQGTGA. CDR3 length: 16 amino acids. With 2 bases clipped from V and 0 bases from J, the junction kept 4 bases outside the gene matches. Based on the CDR3 plus reference TRBV7-3 and TRBJ2-3, the full variable domain is GAGVSQTPSNKVTEKGKYVELRCDPISGHTALYWYRQSLGQGPEFLIYFQGTGAADDSGLPNDRFFAVRPEGSVSTLKIQRTERGDSAVYLCASSLRPSGSTDTQYFGPGTRLTVL.

There are a few counts of this clonotype. The rearrangement links TRBV15 to TRBJ2-3, with a weak D call TRBD1 (6 bases). Germline V gene lookup returns CDR1 LNHNV and CDR2 YYDKDF (reference sequence). The CDR3 has 18 residues. The V gene lost 0 bases and the J gene lost 0 bases, with 16 bases spanning the gap. The CDR3 sequence is CATSRDPLTGSSTDTQYF. The CDR3, as DNA: TGTGCCACCAGCAGAGATCCTTTGACAGGCTCTAGCACAGATACGCAGTATTTT.

This clonotype was detected ten times or more. The rearrangement uses TRBV4-2 and TRBJ1-5; TRBD1 agrees at 8 bases. The CDR3 runs to 18 residues. V dropped 1 base and J dropped 0; count of bases not matched to a gene: 8. From germline, CDR1 is LGHNA and CDR2 YNFKEQ. The CDR3 reads CASSQGQGNGVSNQPQHF. In DNA, the CDR3 is TGTGCCAGCAGCCAAGGACAGGGGAACGGGGTTAGCAATCAGCCCCAGCATTTT.

The genes are TRBV19 and TRBJ1-1; D unresolved. The V gene lost 6 bases and the J gene lost 0 bases, with 8 bases spanning the gap. Germline V lookup: CDR1 LNHDA, CDR2 SQIVND (reference sequence). The CDR3 runs 13 residues. Here the CDR3 reads CASRGSMNTEAFF. CDR3 DNA: TGTGCCAGTAGGGGCAGTATGAACACTGAAGCTTTCTTT.

This clonotype was detected only a few times. The genes are TRBV10-3 and TRBJ2-7; either TRBD1 or TRBD2 may fit D (5 bases each). V was trimmed by 4 bases and J by 1 base, leaving 17 bases between them. The CDR3 contains 16 residues. The germline V gene encodes CDR1 ENHRY and CDR2 SYGVKD. CDR3 nucleotides: TGTGCCATCAGTGGGGGGTTAGACTATCGATCCTACGAGCAGTACTTC. Protein product: CAISGGLDYRSYEQYF.

This clonotype was seen just once. This CDR3 reads CSVEDLSIAKNIQYF. The CDR3 DNA follows: TGCAGCGTTGAAGATCTTAGCATAGCCAAAAACATTCAGTACTTC. The genes are TRBV29-1 and TRBJ2-4; D is undetermined. Trimming took 0 bases from V and 0 from J, leaving 9 bases between them. The CDR3 is made up of 15 amino acids. Germline CDR1 and CDR2: SQVTM and ANQGSEA. Drawing the rest from reference TRBV29-1 and TRBJ2-4, the complete variable domain is SAVISQKPSRDICQRGTSLTIQCQVDSQVTMMFWYRQQPGQSLTLIATANQGSEATYESGFVIDKFPISRPNLTFSTLTVSNMSPEDSSIYLCSVEDLSIAKNIQYFGAGTRLSVL.

The table lists this clonotype with a few counts. The V and J genes are TRBV12-3 or TRBV12-4 and TRBJ2-2; D not certain. CDR3 size: 14 residues. V was trimmed by 0 bases and J by 3 bases, leaving 5 bases between them. CDR3 coding DNA: TGTGCCAGCAGTTTAGCGCAAGACACCGGGGAGCTGTTTTTT. Translation: CASSLAQDTGELFF.